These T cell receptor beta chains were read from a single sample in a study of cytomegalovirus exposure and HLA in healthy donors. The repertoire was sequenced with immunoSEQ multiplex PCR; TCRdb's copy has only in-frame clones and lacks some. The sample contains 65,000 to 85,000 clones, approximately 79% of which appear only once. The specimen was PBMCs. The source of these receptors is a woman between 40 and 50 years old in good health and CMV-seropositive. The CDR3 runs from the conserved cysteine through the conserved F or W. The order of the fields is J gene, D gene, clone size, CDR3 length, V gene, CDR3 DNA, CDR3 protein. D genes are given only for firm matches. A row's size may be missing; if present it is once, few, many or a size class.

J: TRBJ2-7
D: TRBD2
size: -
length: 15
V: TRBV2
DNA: TGTGCCAGCAGGCGAGCCATAGCGGGAGGTGGCGAGCAGTACTTC
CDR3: CASRRAIAGGGEQYF

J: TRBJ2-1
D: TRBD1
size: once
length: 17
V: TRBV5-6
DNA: TGTGCCAGCAGCTTGGAGATTGGACAGGCCACCTACAATGAGCAGTTCTTC
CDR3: CASSLEIGQATYNEQFF

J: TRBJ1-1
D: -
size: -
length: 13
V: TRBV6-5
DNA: TGTGCCAGCAGTTACGCAAGGGGCACTGAAGCTTTCTTT
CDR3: CASSYARGTEAFF

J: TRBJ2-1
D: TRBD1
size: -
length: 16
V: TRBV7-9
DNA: TGTGCCAGCAGCTTAGGGACAGGGAGCTTCGGCAATGAGCAGTTCTTC
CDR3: CASSLGTGSFGNEQFF

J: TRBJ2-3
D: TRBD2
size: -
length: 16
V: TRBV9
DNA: TGTGCCAGCAGCGTAGGAGTGTCGGGGGGGTCAGATACGCAGTATTTT
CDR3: CASSVGVSGGSDTQYF

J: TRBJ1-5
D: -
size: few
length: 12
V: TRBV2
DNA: TGTGCCAGCAGTACCGGGGAACAGCCCCAGCATTTT
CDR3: CASSTGEQPQHF

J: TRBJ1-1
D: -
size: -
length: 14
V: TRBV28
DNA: TGTGCCAGCAGACCGCAGGGACTCTCCACTGAAGCTTTCTTT
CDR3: CASRPQGLSTEAFF

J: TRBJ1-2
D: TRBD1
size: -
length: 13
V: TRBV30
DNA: TGTGCCTGGAGCAAGACAGGGACGTATGGCTACACCTTC
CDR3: CAWSKTGTYGYTF

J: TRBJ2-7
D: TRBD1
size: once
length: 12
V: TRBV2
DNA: TGTGCCAGCCAGGGACAGTCCTACGAGCAGTACTTC
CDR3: CASQGQSYEQYF

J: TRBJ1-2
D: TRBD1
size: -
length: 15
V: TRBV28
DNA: TGTGCCAGCAGATCCCCAGGGGGCGGGGGCAGGAGCTACACCTTC
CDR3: CASRSPGGGGRSYTF

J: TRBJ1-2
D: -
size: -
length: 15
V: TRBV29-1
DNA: TGCAGCGTTGAGGGGGCTTGGCGGGGGAACTATGGCTACACCTTC
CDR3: CSVEGAWRGNYGYTF

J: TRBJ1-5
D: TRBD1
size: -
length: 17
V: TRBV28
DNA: TGTGCCAGCAGTTTGGTACGACAGGGGATGGTCAATCAGCCCCAGCATTTT
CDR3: CASSLVRQGMVNQPQHF

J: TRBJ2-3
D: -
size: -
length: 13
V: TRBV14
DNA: TGTGCCAGCAGCCAAGTAGCGCTAGATACGCAGTATTTT
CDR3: CASSQVALDTQYF

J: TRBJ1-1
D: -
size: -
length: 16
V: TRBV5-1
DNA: TGCGCCAGCAGCTTGGTTTTGGGGGCCACGAACACTGAAGCTTTCTTT
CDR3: CASSLVLGATNTEAFF

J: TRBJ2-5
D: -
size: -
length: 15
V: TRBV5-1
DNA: TGCGCCAGCAGCTTGGGCGGACACCCCCAAGAGACCCAGTACTTC
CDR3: CASSLGGHPQETQYF

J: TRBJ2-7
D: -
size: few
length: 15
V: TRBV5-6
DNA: TGTGCCAGCAGCTTGAGAACCCCTAGCTCCTACGAGCAGTACTTC
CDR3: CASSLRTPSSYEQYF

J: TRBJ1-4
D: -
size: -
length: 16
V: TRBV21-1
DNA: TGTGCCAGCAGCAAAAGCCCCAGGGGGGAGAATGAAAAACTGTTTTTT
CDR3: CASSKSPRGENEKLFF

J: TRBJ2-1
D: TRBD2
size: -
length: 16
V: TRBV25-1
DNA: TGTGCCAGCAGTGATTACCCCGGGGGGGCCTACAATGAGCAGTTCTTC
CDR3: CASSDYPGGAYNEQFF

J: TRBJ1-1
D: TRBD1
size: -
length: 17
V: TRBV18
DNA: TGTGCCAGCTCACCACTGCGGCAGGGGGACCTGAACACTGAAGCTTTCTTT
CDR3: CASSPLRQGDLNTEAFF

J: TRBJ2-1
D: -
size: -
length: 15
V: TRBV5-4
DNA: TGTGCCAGCAGCACGAGGACAGTTTCCTACAATGAGCAGTTCTTC
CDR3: CASSTRTVSYNEQFF

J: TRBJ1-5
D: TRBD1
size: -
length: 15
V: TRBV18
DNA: TGTGCCAGCTCACCACGTCAGGGGGACAATCAGCCCCAGCATTTT
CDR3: CASSPRQGDNQPQHF

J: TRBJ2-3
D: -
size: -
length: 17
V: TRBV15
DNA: TGTGCCACCAGCAGAGGGATCACCGGGACTAGCACAGATACGCAGTATTTT
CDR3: CATSRGITGTSTDTQYF

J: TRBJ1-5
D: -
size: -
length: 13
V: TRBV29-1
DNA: TGCAGCGTTGTAGGGGGGGGCAATCAGCCCCAGCATTTT
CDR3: CSVVGGGNQPQHF

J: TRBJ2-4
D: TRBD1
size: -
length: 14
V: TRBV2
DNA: TGTGCCAGCAGCCGGGACAGGCTTAAAAACATTCAGTACTTC
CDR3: CASSRDRLKNIQYF

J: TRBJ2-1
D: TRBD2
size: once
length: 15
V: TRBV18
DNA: TGTGCCAGCTCACCACGATTAGCGGGAGGCAATGAGCAGTTCTTC
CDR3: CASSPRLAGGNEQFF

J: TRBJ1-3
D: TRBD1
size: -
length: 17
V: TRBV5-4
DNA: TGTGCCAGCAGCTCGTCAGGACAGGGAAGCTCTGGAAACACCATATATTTT
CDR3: CASSSSGQGSSGNTIYF

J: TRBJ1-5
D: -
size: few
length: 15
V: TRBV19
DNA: TGTGCCAGTAGTATATATGGCAGGGGAGATCAGCCCCAGCATTTT
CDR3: CASSIYGRGDQPQHF

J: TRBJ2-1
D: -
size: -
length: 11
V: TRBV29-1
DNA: TGCAGCGTCGGATCAGGGGTTGAGCAGTTCTTC
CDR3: CSVGSGVEQFF

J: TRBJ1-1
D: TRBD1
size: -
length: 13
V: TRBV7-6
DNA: TGTGCCAGCAGCCGGGACAGGGGACAAGGAGCTTTCTTT
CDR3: CASSRDRGQGAFF

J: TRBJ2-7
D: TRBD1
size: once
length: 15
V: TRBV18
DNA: TGTGCCAGCTCACCGGACAGGGATGATTGGCACGAGCAGTACTTC
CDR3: CASSPDRDDWHEQYF

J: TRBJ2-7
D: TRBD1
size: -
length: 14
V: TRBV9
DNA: TGTGCCAGCAGCGGAGCGACAGGGGTCTACGAGCAGTACTTC
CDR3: CASSGATGVYEQYF

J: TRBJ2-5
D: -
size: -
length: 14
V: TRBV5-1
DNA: TGCGCCAGCAGCTTGGGGTCAGGGGTGGAGACCCAGTACTTC
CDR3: CASSLGSGVETQYF

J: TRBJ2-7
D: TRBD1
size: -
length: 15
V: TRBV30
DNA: TGTGCCTGGAGTAGCGGACAGGGGACAATCTACGAGCAGTACTTC
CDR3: CAWSSGQGTIYEQYF

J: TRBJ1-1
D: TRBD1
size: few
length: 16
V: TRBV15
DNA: TGTGCCACCAGCAGAGATTTTACAGGGGGCGGGGGTGAAGCTTTCTTT
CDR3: CATSRDFTGGGGEAFF

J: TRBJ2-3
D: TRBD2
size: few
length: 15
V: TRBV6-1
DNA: TGTGCCACCACGATCTCCTCCGGGACTAGGGATACGCAGTATTTT
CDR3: CATTISSGTRDTQYF

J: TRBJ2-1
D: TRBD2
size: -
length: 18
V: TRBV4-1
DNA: TGCGCCAGCAGCCAAGAGGGAGAGGGGCGGGGGTCGGACAATGAGCAGTTCTTC
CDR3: CASSQEGEGRGSDNEQFF

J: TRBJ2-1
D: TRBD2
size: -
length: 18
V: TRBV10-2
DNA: TGCGCCAGCAGTGAGTCCCCTGGACTAGCAGGAGGGTACAATGAGCAGTTCTTC
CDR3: CASSESPGLAGGYNEQFF

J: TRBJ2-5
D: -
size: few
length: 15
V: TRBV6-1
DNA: TGTGCCAGCAGTGGTGGCGGGGTTAGGTCGGAGACCCAGTACTTC
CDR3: CASSGGGVRSETQYF

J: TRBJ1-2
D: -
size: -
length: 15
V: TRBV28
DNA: TGTGCCAGCAGTTCGAACTTGGGCAGGGGTGGTGGCTACACCTTC
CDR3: CASSSNLGRGGGYTF